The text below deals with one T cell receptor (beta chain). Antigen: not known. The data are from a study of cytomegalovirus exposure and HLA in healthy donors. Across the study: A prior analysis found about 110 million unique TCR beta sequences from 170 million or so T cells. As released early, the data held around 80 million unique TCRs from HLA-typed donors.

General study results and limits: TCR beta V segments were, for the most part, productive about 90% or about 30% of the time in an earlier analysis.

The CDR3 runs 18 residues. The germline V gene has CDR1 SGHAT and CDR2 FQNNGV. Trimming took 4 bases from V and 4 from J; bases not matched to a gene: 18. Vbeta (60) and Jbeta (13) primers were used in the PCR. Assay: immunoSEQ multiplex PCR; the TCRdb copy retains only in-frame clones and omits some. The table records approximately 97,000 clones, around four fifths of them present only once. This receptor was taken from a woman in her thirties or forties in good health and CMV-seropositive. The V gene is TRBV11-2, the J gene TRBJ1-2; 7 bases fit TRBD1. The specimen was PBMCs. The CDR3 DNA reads TGTGCCAGCAGCTCCCCCCGGGTAGGTCAGGGGGTACGCTATGGCTACACCTTC. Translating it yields CASSSPRVGQGVRYGYTF.